Following are 2 T cell receptor beta chains from one sample sequenced in a study of blood T cell repertoires in COVID-19. Libraries were prepared by immunoSEQ multiplex PCR; TCRdb keeps only in-frame clonotypes and omits some of them. The profile shows tens of thousands of clones, 70% to 75% of them singletons. The sequenced sample was peripheral blood. These receptors were collected from a woman aged 50 to 60 with active or convalescent COVID-19.

V gene TRBV18 combines with J gene TRBJ2-3; D gene unclear. Germline CDR1 is KGHSH and CDR2 is LQKENI. CDR3 length: 18 amino acids. Trimming removed 0 bases from V and 6 bases from J, with 22 bases in between. CDR3 amino acids: CASSPPWVGTKISDTQYF. For the CDR3, the DNA is TGTGCCAGCTCACCACCCTGGGTAGGAACTAAAATAAGTGATACGCAGTATTTT.

The chain carries TRBV14 and TRBJ1-6; TRBD1 might be the D (6 bases). The CDR3 length is 15 residues. Trimming removed 0 bases from V and 3 bases from J, with 6 bases in between. Germline loops: CDR1 SGHDN, CDR2 FVKESK. The CDR3 coding sequence is TGTGCCAGCAGCCAAGAGGGACACTATAATTCACCCCTCCACTTT. Translating gives CASSQEGHYNSPLHF.